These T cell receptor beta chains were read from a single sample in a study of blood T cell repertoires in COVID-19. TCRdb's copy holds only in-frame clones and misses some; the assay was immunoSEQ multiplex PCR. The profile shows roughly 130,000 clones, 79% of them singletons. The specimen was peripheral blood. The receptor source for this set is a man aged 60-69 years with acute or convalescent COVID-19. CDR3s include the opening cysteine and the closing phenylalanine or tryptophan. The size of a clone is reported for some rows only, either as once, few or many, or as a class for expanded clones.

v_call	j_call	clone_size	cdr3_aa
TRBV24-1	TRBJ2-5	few	CATSDGTGETQYF
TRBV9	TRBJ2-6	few	CASSSLGQGVGANVLTF
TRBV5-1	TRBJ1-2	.	CASSLQGFGYTF
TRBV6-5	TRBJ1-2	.	CASSNNGYTF
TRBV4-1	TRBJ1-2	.	CASRPTGGSYGYTF
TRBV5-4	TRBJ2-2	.	CASSQGQLAGELFF
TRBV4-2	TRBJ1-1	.	CASSQGKQGANTEAFF
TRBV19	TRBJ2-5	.	CASSIAETQYF
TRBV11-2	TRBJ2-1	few	CASSLAGLDREQFF
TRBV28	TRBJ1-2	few	CASRPTGLYGYTF
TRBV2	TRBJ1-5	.	CASSVGARQPQHF
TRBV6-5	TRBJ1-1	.	CASSSQGIANTEAFF
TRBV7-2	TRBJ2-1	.	CASSSYRVTSGRTEQFF
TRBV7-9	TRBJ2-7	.	CASSLGVYEQYF
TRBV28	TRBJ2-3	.	CASSFLDTRLAVTDTQYF
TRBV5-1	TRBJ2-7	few	CASSGASGLGGEQYF